This TCR beta chain was sequenced for a study of cytomegalovirus exposure and HLA in healthy donors. Study-level results: The productive fraction for most TCR beta V segments was about 90% or about 30% in an earlier analysis.

A word on this clone: Its antigen remains unknown.

Primers: 60 Vbeta forward and 13 Jbeta reverse. Sequenced by immunoSEQ multiplex PCR; TCRdb stores in-frame clones only, minus some. Of 130,000 or so clones listed, approximately 80% are singletons. Germline V CDR1 and CDR2: LGHNA, YSLEER. The trim removed 0 bases at V and 7 bases at J, leaving 7 bases unmatched. CDR3 length equals 16 residues. This chain connects TRBV4-3 to TRBJ2-1; 9 nucleotides match TRBD1. This clonotype was obtained from a man in his late teens or twenties in good health and CMV-seronegative. The sample taken for sequencing was PBMCs. The CDR3 loop is CASSQEWRQGGNEQFF. The CDR3 region has the DNA TGCGCCAGCAGCCAAGAGTGGAGACAGGGGGGGAATGAGCAGTTCTTC.